The entry that follows covers one TCR beta chain sequence. Its antigen is undetermined. This CDR3 is built from 18 residues. In germline, CDR1 is MGHRA, CDR2 YSYEKL. Trimming took 3 bases from V and 7 from J; bases not matched to a gene: 17. TCRdb's copy holds only in-frame clones and misses some; the assay was immunoSEQ multiplex PCR. The sample records some 64,000 clones, roughly 90% being singletons. These data originate in a study of T cell responses to AZD1222 COVID-19 vaccine. The study, taken as a whole, reports: Donors, mostly white British, included more females; clonal diversity was possibly underestimated.

The specimen was peripheral blood, collected on day 0 of AZD1222 vaccination. The chain joins TRBV4-1 to TRBJ2-1; the match to TRBD2 covers 8 bases. The clonotype was recovered from an adult in good health. CDR3 residues: CASSQRPAGTRSKNEQFF. The CDR3 DNA sequence: TGCGCCAGCAGCCAGCGGCCCGCCGGGACTAGGAGTAAAAATGAGCAGTTCTTC.